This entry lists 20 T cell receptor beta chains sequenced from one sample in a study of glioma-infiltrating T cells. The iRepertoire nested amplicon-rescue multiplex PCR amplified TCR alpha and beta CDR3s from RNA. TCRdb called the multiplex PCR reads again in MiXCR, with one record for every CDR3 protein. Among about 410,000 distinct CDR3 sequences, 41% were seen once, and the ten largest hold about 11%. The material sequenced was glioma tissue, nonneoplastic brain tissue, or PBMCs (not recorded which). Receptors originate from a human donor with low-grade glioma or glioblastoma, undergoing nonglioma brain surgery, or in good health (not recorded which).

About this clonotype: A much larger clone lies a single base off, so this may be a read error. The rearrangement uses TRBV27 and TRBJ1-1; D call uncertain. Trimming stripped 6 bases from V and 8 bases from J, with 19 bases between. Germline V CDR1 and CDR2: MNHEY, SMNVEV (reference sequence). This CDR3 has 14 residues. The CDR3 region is CASRAVRSSLEAFF. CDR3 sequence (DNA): TGTGCCAGCAGGGCCGTCCGGTCGTCCTTGGAAGCTTTCTTT.

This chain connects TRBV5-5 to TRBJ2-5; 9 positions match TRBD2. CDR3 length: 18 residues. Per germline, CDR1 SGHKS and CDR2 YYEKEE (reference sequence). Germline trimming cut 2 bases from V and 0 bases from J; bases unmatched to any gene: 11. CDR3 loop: CASSLDSASGTYQETQYF. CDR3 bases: TGTGCCAGCAGCTTAGACTCGGCTAGCGGGACGTACCAAGAGACCCAGTACTTC.

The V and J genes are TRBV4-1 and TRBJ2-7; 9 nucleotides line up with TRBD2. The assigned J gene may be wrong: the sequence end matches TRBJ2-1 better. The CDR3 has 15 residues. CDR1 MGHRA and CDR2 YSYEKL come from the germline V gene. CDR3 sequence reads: CASSQIGLAPNEQFF. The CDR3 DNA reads TGCGCCAGCAGCCAAATTGGACTAGCGCCCAATGAGCAGTTCTTC.

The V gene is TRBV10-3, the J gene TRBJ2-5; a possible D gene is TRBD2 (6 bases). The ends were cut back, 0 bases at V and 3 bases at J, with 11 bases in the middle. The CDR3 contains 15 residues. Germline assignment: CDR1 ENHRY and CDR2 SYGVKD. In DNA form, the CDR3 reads TGTGCCATCAGTGAGTCGAGGGACTCTGAAGAGACCCAGTACTTC. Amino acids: CAISESRDSEETQYF.

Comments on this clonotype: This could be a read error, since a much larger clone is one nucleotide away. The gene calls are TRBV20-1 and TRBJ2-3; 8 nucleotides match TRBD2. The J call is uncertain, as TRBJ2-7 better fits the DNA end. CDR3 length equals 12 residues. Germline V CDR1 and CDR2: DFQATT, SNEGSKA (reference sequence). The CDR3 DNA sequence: TGCAGTGCCGGGAGGGTCAATGACGAGCAGTACTTC. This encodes CSAGRVNDEQYF.

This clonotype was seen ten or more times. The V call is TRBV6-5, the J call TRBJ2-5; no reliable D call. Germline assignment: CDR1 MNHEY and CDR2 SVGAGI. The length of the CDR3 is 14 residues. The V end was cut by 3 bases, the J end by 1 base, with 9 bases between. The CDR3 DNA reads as TGTGCCAGCAGTTATGGAGCGTTCCAAGAGACCCAGTACTTC. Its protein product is CASSYGAFQETQYF.

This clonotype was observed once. The CDR3 loop is CATGCTEAFF. The DNA of the CDR3 is TGTGCCACCGGTTGTACTGAAGCTTTCTTT. The genes are TRBV12-3 or TRBV12-4 and TRBJ1-1; D is ambiguous. The CDR3 extends over 10 amino acids. The V gene lost 10 bases and the J gene lost 5 bases, with 8 bases spanning the gap.

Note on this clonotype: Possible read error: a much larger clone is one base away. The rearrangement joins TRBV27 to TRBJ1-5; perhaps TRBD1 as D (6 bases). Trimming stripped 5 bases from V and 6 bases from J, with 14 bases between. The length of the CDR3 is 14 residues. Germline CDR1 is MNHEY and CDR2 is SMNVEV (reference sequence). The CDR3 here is CASSGGTRSQPQHF. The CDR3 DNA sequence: TGTGCCAGCAGTGGGGGGACAAGGAGTCAGCCCCAGCATTTT.

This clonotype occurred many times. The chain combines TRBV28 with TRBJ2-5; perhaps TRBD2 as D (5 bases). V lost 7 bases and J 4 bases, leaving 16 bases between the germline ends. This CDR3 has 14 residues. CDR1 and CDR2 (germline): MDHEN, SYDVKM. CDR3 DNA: TGTGCCAGCACGCGAGGGCAGCAGCTAGAGACCCAGTACTTC. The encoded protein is CASTRGQQLETQYF.

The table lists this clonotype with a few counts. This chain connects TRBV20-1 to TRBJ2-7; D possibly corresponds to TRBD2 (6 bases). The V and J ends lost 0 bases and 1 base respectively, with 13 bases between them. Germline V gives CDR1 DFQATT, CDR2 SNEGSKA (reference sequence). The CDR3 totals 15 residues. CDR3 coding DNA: TGCAGTGCTAGAGATCCGGAGGGAGGTTCCTACGAGCAGTACTTC. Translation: CSARDPEGGSYEQYF.

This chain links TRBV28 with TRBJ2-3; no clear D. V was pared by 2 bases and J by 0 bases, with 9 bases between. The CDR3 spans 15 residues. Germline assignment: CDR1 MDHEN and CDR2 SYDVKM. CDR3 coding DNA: TGTGCCAGCAGTTTAGCCCAGGATAGCACAGATACGCAGTATTTT. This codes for CASSLAQDSTDTQYF.

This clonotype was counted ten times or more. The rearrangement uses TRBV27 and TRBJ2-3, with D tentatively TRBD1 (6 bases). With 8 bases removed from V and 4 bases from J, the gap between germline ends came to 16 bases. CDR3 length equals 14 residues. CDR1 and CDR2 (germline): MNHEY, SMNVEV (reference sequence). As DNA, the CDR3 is TGTGCCAGCGCCTTAGGGGGAATGGCAGATACGCAGTATTTT. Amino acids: CASALGGMADTQYF.

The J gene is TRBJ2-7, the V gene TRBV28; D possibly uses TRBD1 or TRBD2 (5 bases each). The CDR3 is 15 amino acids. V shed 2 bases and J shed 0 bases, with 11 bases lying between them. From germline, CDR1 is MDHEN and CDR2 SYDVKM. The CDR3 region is CASSLGGSASYEQYF. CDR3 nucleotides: TGTGCCAGCAGTTTAGGGGGAAGTGCCTCCTACGAGCAGTACTTC.

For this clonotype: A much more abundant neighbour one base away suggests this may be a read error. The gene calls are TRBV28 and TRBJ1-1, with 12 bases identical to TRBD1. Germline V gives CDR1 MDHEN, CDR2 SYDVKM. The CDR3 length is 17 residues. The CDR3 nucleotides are TGTGCCAGCAGTTTAGATCGGGACGGGACAGGGGGCATTGAAGCTCTCTTT. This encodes CASSLDRDGTGGIEALF.

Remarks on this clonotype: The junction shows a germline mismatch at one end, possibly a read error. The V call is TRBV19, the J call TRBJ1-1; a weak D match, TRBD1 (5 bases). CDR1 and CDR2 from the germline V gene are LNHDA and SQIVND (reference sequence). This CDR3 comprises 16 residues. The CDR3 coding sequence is TGTGCCAGTAGTCGTCCTCGGGGACTATCAAACACTAAAGCTTTCTTT. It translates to CASSRPRGLSNTKAFF.

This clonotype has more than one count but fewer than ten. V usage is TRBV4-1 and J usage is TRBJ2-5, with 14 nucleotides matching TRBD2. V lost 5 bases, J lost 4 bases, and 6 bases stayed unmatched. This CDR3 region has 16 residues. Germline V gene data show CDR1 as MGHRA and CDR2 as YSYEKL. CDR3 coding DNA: TGCGCCAGCAGCTCGGGACTAGCGGGAGTTGGAGAGACCCAGTACTTC. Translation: CASSSGLAGVGETQYF.

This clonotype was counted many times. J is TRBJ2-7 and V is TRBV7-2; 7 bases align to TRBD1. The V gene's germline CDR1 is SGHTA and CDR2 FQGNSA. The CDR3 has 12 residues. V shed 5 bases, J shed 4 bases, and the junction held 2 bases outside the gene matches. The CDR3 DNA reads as TGTGCCAGCAGCATACAGGGGTACGAGCAGTACTTC. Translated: CASSIQGYEQYF.

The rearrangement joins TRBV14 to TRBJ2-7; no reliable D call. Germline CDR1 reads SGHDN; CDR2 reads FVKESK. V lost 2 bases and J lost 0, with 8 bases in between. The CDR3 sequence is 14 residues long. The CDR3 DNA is TGTGCCAGCAGCCAATTGACCGACTCCTACGAGCAGTACTTC. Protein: CASSQLTDSYEQYF.

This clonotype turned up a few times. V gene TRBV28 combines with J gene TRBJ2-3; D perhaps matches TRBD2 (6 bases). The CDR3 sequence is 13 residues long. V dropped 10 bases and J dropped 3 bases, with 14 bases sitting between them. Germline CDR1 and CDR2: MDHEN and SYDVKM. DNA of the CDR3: TGTGCCACTTGGCGGGGCGGGACAGATACGCAGTATTTT. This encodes CATWRGGTDTQYF.

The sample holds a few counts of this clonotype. Here the CDR3 reads CASSYFFGADTGELFF. The CDR3 DNA sequence: TGTGCCAGCAGTTACTTCTTCGGAGCTGACACCGGGGAGCTGTTTTTT. The chain has TRBV6-6 and TRBJ2-2; no clear D gene. Between the trimmed V and J ends, which lost 1 base and 3 bases, there was a span of 12 bases. The CDR3 consists of 16 residues. The germline V gene has CDR1 MNHNY and CDR2 SVGAGI (reference sequence).